This T cell receptor beta chain was found in a study of cytomegalovirus exposure and HLA in healthy donors. The primer mix had 60 Vbeta and 13 Jbeta primers. The method was immunoSEQ multiplex PCR; TCRdb's version includes in-frame clones alone and lacks a portion of them. Of approximately 100,000 clones listed, about four fifths were seen once; the top ten hold 1.5% to 2%. CDR1 is MNHEY and CDR2 is SVGAGI in the germline V gene. The CDR3 totals 13 residues. This clonotype was obtained from a woman in her forties in good health and CMV-seronegative. The sample taken for sequencing was PBMCs. V and J are TRBV6-5 and TRBJ2-5; D unclear. The J call may be in error: the DNA end matches TRBJ2-7 better. The CDR3 DNA sequence: TGTGCCAGCAGTTACTCCATCTCCTACGAGCAGTACTTC. Translation gives CASSYSISYEQYF.